The 3 T cell receptor beta chains below come from one sample, sequenced in a study of OX40 agonist ivuxolimab in advanced cancers. Assay: immunoSEQ multiplex PCR; the TCRdb copy retains only in-frame clones and omits some. The sample carries more than 80,000 clones, about 83% recorded once. This sample comprised CD4+ or CD8+ T cells sorted from blood, obtained in a trial of the OX40 agonist ivuxolimab. Receptors were obtained from an adult with an advanced solid tumor such as melanoma, head and neck, liver or kidney cancer.

This rearrangement joins TRBV7-3 to TRBJ2-2; TRBD2 matches at 7 bases. The CDR3 totals 14 residues. Looked up from germline, CDR1 is SGHTA and CDR2 is FQGTGA. Germline trimming cut 4 bases from V and 4 bases from J; bases unmatched to any gene: 3. The CDR3, as DNA: TGTGCCAGCAGCTCGACTAGCCGCACCGGGGAGCTGTTTTTT. Translating gives CASSSTSRTGELFF.

The chain combines TRBV28 with TRBJ1-4, with TRBD1 identical over 7 bases. Germline trimming cut 6 bases from V and 4 bases from J; bases unmatched to any gene: 8. Germline CDR1 is MDHEN and CDR2 is SYDVKM. CDR3 length equals 15 residues. CDR3 protein: CASSSSRDSNEKLFF. For the CDR3, the DNA is TGTGCCAGCAGCAGCAGTAGGGACAGTAATGAAAAACTGTTTTTT. Variable domain in full (rest from reference TRBV28 and TRBJ1-4): DVKVTQSSRYLVKRTGEKVFLECVQDMDHENMFWYRQDPGLGLRLIYFSYDVKMKEKGDIPEGYSVSREKKERFSLILESASTNQTSMYLCASSSSRDSNEKLFFGSGTQLSVL.

J is TRBJ1-1 and V is TRBV18; D not resolved. The CDR3 sequence is 13 residues long. V was cut by 3 bases and J by 1 base, with 6 bases left in between. Germline assignment: CDR1 KGHSH and CDR2 LQKENI. CDR3 in amino acids: CASSPTQNTEAFF. DNA of the CDR3: TGTGCCAGCTCACCTACGCAGAACACTGAAGCTTTCTTT.